What follows are 11 T cell receptor beta chains derived from one specimen sequenced in a study of Graves' ophthalmopathy and Graves' hyperthyroidism. Amplification of TCR beta CDR3 regions used RNA transcripts. Amplification began with first-round RT-PCR using HTBI primers, then second-round multiplex PCR was performed. TCRdb reprocessed the multiplex PCR reads via MiXCR and lists one record per CDR3 protein. Here the sample spans a few hundred thousand distinct CDR3 sequences, roughly 15% being singletons. The sample comprised peripheral blood. These receptors were obtained from an adult woman with stable Graves' hyperthyroidism.

This clonotype came up many times. The chain has TRBV12-3 or TRBV12-4 and TRBJ1-1; D remains ambiguous. There are 13 residues in the CDR3. V was shortened by 2 bases and J by 4 bases, with 8 bases between the two germline ends. CDR3 coding DNA: TGTGCCAGCAGTTTACGCTCGGGCACTGAAGCTTTCTTT. Its protein is CASSLRSGTEAFF.

The sample holds a few counts of this clonotype. The chain joins TRBV18 to TRBJ2-7; D is uncertain. This CDR3 is 16 amino acids long. The V gene lost 3 bases and the J gene lost 1 base, with 16 bases spanning the gap. Germline lookup yields CDR1 KGHSH and CDR2 LQKENI. CDR3: CASSPLILEASYEQYF. The CDR3 DNA reads TGTGCCAGCTCACCGCTCATCCTAGAGGCATCCTACGAGCAGTACTTC.

This clonotype was picked up many times. The chain combines TRBV6-4 with TRBJ2-1; perhaps TRBD1 as D (6 bases). CDR3 length: 15 amino acids. Germline CDR1 and CDR2: MRHNA and SNTAGT. With 4 bases removed from V and 0 bases from J, the gap between germline ends came to 10 bases. The CDR3 sequence: CASSAQDSSYNEQFF. Written as DNA, the CDR3 is TGTGCCAGCAGTGCCCAGGACAGCTCCTACAATGAGCAGTTCTTC.

In regard to this clonotype: Being one base from a much bigger clone, this may be a read error. The V and J genes are TRBV11-2 and TRBJ2-5; 8 bases are shared with TRBD1. This CDR3 contains 15 residues. The germline V gene encodes CDR1 SGHAT and CDR2 FQNNGV. V dropped 1 base and J dropped 4; count of bases not matched to a gene: 5. The CDR3, as DNA: TGTGCCAGCAGCTTAGCAGGGGGCGCGTCAGAGACCCAGTACTTC. Its protein is CASSLAGGASETQYF.

V is TRBV11-1 and J is TRBJ1-1; a possible D gene is TRBD1 (6 bases). The germline V gene encodes CDR1 SGHAT and CDR2 FQDESV (reference sequence). The CDR3 has 16 residues. V lost 4 bases, J lost 3 bases, and 18 bases lay in between. CDR3 bases: TGTGCCAGCAGCTCTATGGGGGGCTCTCAGGACACTGAAGCTTTCTTT. Translated: CASSSMGGSQDTEAFF.

The sample holds many counts of this clonotype. This sequence joins TRBV6-4 and TRBJ2-7; D perhaps matches TRBD2 (5 bases). The germline V and J ends were trimmed by 3 bases and 2 bases, with 17 bases remaining between them. This CDR3 comprises 16 residues. CDR1 and CDR2 from the germline V gene are MRHNA and SNTAGT. For the CDR3, the DNA is TGTGCCAGCAGTGATTCTCGGATGTGGGGAGCCTACGAGCAGTACTTC. Translated: CASSDSRMWGAYEQYF.

This clonotype came up many times. The chain carries TRBV10-3 and TRBJ1-5; the match to TRBD1 covers 10 bases. Germline V gene lookup returns CDR1 ENHRY and CDR2 SYGVKD. Germline trimming cut 4 bases from V and 7 bases from J; bases unmatched to any gene: 4. The CDR3 spans 14 residues. CDR3 nucleotide sequence: TGTGCCATCAGTGGGGACAGGGGCGGACAGCCCCAGCATTTT. Translation: CAISGDRGGQPQHF.

This clonotype was observed many times. This chain uses TRBV12-3 or TRBV12-4 with TRBJ2-2; 8 bases map to TRBD2. The CDR3 has 15 residues. The trim removed 10 bases at V and 5 bases at J, leaving 12 bases unmatched. CDR3 DNA sequence: TGTGCCACCACCTTGGAAGCGGGAGTAACCGGGGAGCTGTTTTTT. This sequence encodes CATTLEAGVTGELFF.

This clonotype was seen ten or more times. V gene TRBV27 combines with J gene TRBJ1-5, with D possibly matching TRBD1 (5 bases). The CDR3 has 18 amino acids. The V and J ends lost 2 bases and 6 bases respectively, with 23 bases between them. Germline V gives CDR1 MNHEY, CDR2 SMNVEV (reference sequence). CDR3 protein: CASSLPPPGRRDPQPQHF. The CDR3 DNA follows: TGTGCCAGCAGTTTACCCCCCCCGGGACGCCGGGACCCTCAGCCCCAGCATTTT.

The table lists this clonotype with a few counts. An end of the junction does not agree with germline; a read error may underlie this. V is TRBV24-1 and J is TRBJ2-2, with D hard to call. CDR1 and CDR2 from the germline V gene are KGHDR and SFDVKD. The CDR3 spans 16 residues. The CDR3 DNA is TGTGCCACCGGTGATTTGTATGGTCCGAACACCGGGGAGCTGTTTTTT. This codes for CATGDLYGPNTGELFF.

This clonotype was picked up a small number of times. The rearrangement links TRBV3-1 to TRBJ2-7; D may be TRBD2 (5 bases). The CDR3 contains 14 residues. CDR1 LGHDT and CDR2 YNNKEL come from the germline V gene (reference sequence). V was cut by 1 base and J by 0 bases, with 7 bases left in between. The CDR3 loop reads CASSQGRVSYEQYF. CDR3 in DNA: TGTGCCAGCAGCCAAGGGCGGGTCTCCTACGAGCAGTACTTC.